This T cell receptor (beta chain) was captured in a study of OX40 agonist ivuxolimab in advanced cancers. As for the study in general: Dose-escalation cases comprised hepatocellular carcinoma, melanoma, renal cell or head and neck cancer. From about 20 to 80 years was the age range, with a mean of 60 years, and around 83% were male. Three individuals attained partial responses, comprising one hepatocellular carcinoma case and two cutaneous melanoma cases. General study points: Dosing at 0.1 to 3.0 mg/kg was accompanied by clonal expansion of CD4+ and CD8+ blood T cells by week 6.

A word on this clone: Its cognate antigen is unknown.

The germline CDR1 and CDR2 sequences are MNHEY and SVGAGI. The CDR3 runs 14 residues. Trimming took off 4 bases at V and 5 bases at J, with 14 bases between the two ends. The assay was immunoSEQ multiplex PCR, and TCRdb's table has in-frame clones only and misses some. The data hold 100,000 or so clones, with 89% observed a single time. The V and J genes are TRBV6-5 and TRBJ2-5; D possibly matches TRBD1 or TRBD2 (5 bases each). This sequence was found in an adult with an advanced solid tumor such as melanoma, head and neck, liver or kidney cancer. Sequenced material: CD4+ or CD8+ T cells sorted from blood, taken in a trial of the OX40 agonist ivuxolimab. DNA for the CDR3: TGTGCCAGCAGTTTACCGGGACGAGGGGAGACCCAGTACTTC. Protein product: CASSLPGRGETQYF.